These T cell receptor beta chains were read from a single sample in a study of blood T cell repertoires in COVID-19. Measured with immunoSEQ multiplex PCR; TCRdb has only the in-frame clones, and not every one. The sample comprises around 250,000 clones, 86% of which are singletons, and roughly an eighth rests with the top ten. The sequencing input was peripheral blood. Every receptor here comes from a man of 80 years or more with acute or convalescent COVID-19. CDR3s include the opening cysteine and the closing phenylalanine or tryptophan. D genes are given only for firm matches. Some rows have no size entry. The others give once, few or many, or a class for an expanded clone.

CDR3nt,CDR3aa,v_gene,d_gene,j_gene,abundance
TGTGCCAGCAGCTCCGACAGGGCTTATAACTATGGCTACACCTTC,CASSSDRAYNYGYTF,TRBV7-2,TRBD1,TRBJ1-2,-
TGTGCCAGTTCGTACAGGGGGCTGTCGACAGATACGCAGTATTTT,CASSYRGLSTDTQYF,TRBV6-5,TRBD1,TRBJ2-3,-
TGTGCCAGCAGCCCCCGACTAGCGGGGGGAGCTGTCTACGAGCAGTACTTC,CASSPRLAGGAVYEQYF,TRBV9,TRBD2,TRBJ2-7,few
TGCAGTTCAAGCGGGAACCGGCAGTTCTTC,CSSSGNRQFF,TRBV20-1,TRBD2,TRBJ2-1,-
TGTGCCAGCAGCTTCGGGAATGAGCAGTTCTTC,CASSFGNEQFF,TRBV5-4,-,TRBJ2-1,-
TGCGCCAGCAGCCCTACTAACTATGGCTACACCTTC,CASSPTNYGYTF,TRBV5-1,-,TRBJ1-2,-
TGTGCCAGCAGCTTGGGGGGCAGGGGTGGTACTGAAGCTTTCTTT,CASSLGGRGGTEAFF,TRBV5-5,-,TRBJ1-1,-
TGCGCCAGCAGCTTGGCGGGTCGCGAAAAACTGTTTTTT,CASSLAGREKLFF,TRBV5-1,-,TRBJ1-4,-
TGCAGCGTTTTGACAGGGGGGAACTATGGCTACACCTTC,CSVLTGGNYGYTF,TRBV29-1,TRBD1,TRBJ1-2,-
TGCGCCAGCAGAAACACAGAAAATCAGCCCCAGCATTTT,CASRNTENQPQHF,TRBV5-1,-,TRBJ1-5,-
TGTGCCAGCAGCCAAGAAGTAGGGGTTGCCGCGACAGGTCCACCAATCTTC,CASSQEVGVAATGPPIF,TRBV3-1/TRBV3-2,-,TRBJ2-1,few
TGCGCCAGCAGGCGGATAGCGGCCCGGGGGGGGCCCTACGAGCAGTACTTC,CASRRIAARGGPYEQYF,TRBV5-1,TRBD2,TRBJ2-7,-
TGCGCCAGCAGCCCTCGGGGGGCGAATTACGAGCAGTACTTC,CASSPRGANYEQYF,TRBV4-3,-,TRBJ2-7,once
TGCGCCAGCAGCCCCGGGATCCTCTCCTACAATGAGCAGTTCTTC,CASSPGILSYNEQFF,TRBV5-1,-,TRBJ2-1,-
TGTGCCAGTAGTAACCGGGACAGGGGGCTCCCCAAAGAGACCCAGTACTTC,CASSNRDRGLPKETQYF,TRBV19,TRBD1,TRBJ2-5,-
TGTGCCAGCAGCAAAGAGTTCGACGGTTGGGCTTCAAATTCACCCCTCCACTTT,CASSKEFDGWASNSPLHF,TRBV21-1,-,TRBJ1-6,-
TGCAGCGTTGAGTACTATGGGACTGAAGCTTTCTTT,CSVEYYGTEAFF,TRBV29-1,-,TRBJ1-1,-
TGTGCCACCAGCAGGGCGGGAGGGCCCAATGAAAAACTGTTTTTT,CATSRAGGPNEKLFF,TRBV15,-,TRBJ1-4,-
TGTGCCAGCAGCCCGGGACTTTCAAATTCACCCCTCCACTTT,CASSPGLSNSPLHF,TRBV3-1/TRBV3-2,-,TRBJ1-6,-
TGTGCCAGCAGCAGGGGGCACGGGGAGCTGTTTTTT,CASSRGHGELFF,TRBV6-2/TRBV6-3,TRBD1,TRBJ2-2,-
TGTACCAGCTCACCACTCGCAGGAGGGGATTCACCCCTCCACTTT,CTSSPLAGGDSPLHF,TRBV18,-,TRBJ1-6,-
TGTGCCAGCAGCCAGGAAGGGAGCTACAATGAGCAGTTCTTC,CASSQEGSYNEQFF,TRBV5-6,-,TRBJ2-1,-
TGTGCCAGTAGTAGATCCACCGGGGCCTACAATGAGCAGTTCTTC,CASSRSTGAYNEQFF,TRBV19,-,TRBJ2-1,-
TGTGCCAGCAGCTCGGGACGGGGGACGCAGTATTTT,CASSSGRGTQYF,TRBV5-5,-,TRBJ2-3,-
TGTGCCAGCAGCCAAGGAACAGGGCCTTACGAGCAGTACTTC,CASSQGTGPYEQYF,TRBV3-1/TRBV3-2,-,TRBJ2-7,-
TGTGCCAGTAAAAGGGGAGGGGCGGACATTCAGTACTTC,CASKRGGADIQYF,TRBV19,TRBD2,TRBJ2-4,-
TGTGCCAGCAGCAAACCGACTAGCTGGGAGACCCAGTACTTC,CASSKPTSWETQYF,TRBV7-9,TRBD2,TRBJ2-5,-
TGTGCCAGCAGCATGACAGGGTGGGCCGGGGGCCAGCCCCAGCATTTT,CASSMTGWAGGQPQHF,TRBV5-6,TRBD1,TRBJ1-5,-
TGTGCCAGCAGTGAAGCGCTTCGGGGCGGGGAGCTGTTTTTT,CASSEALRGGELFF,TRBV2,-,TRBJ2-2,-